The clone carrying this T cell receptor (beta chain) has a count of ten or more. Its antigen is not identified. Trimming removed 7 bases from V and 10 bases from J, with 23 bases in between. The germline V gene has CDR1 MNHNS and CDR2 SASEGT. The CDR3 contains 15 residues. The data were obtained in a study of T cell repertoires in cytomegalovirus infection. Using its own MiXCR run on the reads, TCRdb lists one record per CDR3 protein. The data show about 740,000 distinct CDR3 sequences, around a third seen once. The sample here was cultured PBMCs, taken from culture after CMV antigen stimulation. The chain recombines TRBV6-1 with TRBJ1-5; D is ambiguous. The TCR was taken from a human donor in good health (CMV status not recorded). Some clones in this sample may be carry-over from other donors' samples. DNA of the CDR3: TGTGCCAGCAACCCCGAAGTCACAGTGAATCGTCCCCAGCATTTT. Translation: CASNPEVTVNRPQHF.